What follows are 4 T cell receptor beta chains derived from one specimen sequenced in a study of blood T cells in healthy people across ages. The authors ran a second PCR of roughly 6 to 12 cycles using a sample-barcoded 5' primer and a J-beta primer mix. Each CDR3 protein gets one entry after TCRdb re-called the 5' RACE reads with MiXCR. The sample lists 660,000 or so distinct CDR3 sequences, roughly 58% occurring once. Sequencing input: blood. All receptors derive from a man aged 55 to 69 in good health.

This clonotype was detected ten times or more. The rearrangement links TRBV6-2 or TRBV6-3 to TRBJ1-4; tentative D call: TRBD1 (5 bases). V lost 0 bases and J lost 7, with 9 bases in between. There are 14 residues in the CDR3. Germline CDR1 is MNHEY and CDR2 is SVGEGT. The CDR3 region is CASSYSGLGEKLFF. The CDR3 DNA reads as TGTGCCAGCAGTTACTCGGGGCTTGGTGAAAAACTGTTTTTT.

This clonotype was seen only a few times. The chain couples TRBV20-1 to TRBJ2-4, with 10 bases matching TRBD1. The CDR3 sequence is 14 residues long. Germline V gene data show CDR1 as DFQATT and CDR2 as SNEGSKA (reference sequence). The V and J ends lost 3 bases and 5 bases, in that order; junction bases with no gene match: 4. CDR3 nucleotide sequence: TGCAGTGCTAGGGGGGGGACAGGGGAAAACATTCAGTACTTC. Translation gives CSARGGTGENIQYF.

The chain recombines TRBV6-4 with TRBJ1-6; D gene uncertain. This CDR3 comprises 13 residues. The ends were cut back, 4 bases at V and 9 bases at J, with 10 bases in the middle. Germline V CDR1 and CDR2: MRHNA, SNTAGT. In DNA form, the CDR3 reads TGTGCCAGCAGTGGTGGGGTCGGTTCACCCCTCCACTTT. Translating it yields CASSGGVGSPLHF.

About this clonotype itself: At one boundary the junction diverges from the germline segment, which might be a read error. V and J are TRBV6-1 and TRBJ2-7, with no clear D. The CDR3 length is 14 residues. The germline V gene encodes CDR1 MNHNS and CDR2 SASEGT. CDR3 sequence (DNA): TGTGCCGGCAGTGTAAGGATTAGCTCCTACGAGCAGTACTTC. The encoded protein is CAGSVRISSYEQYF.